This TCR beta chain was found in a study of CXCR3-negative and CXCR3-positive naive CD8 T cells. Study-wide results and caveats: The naive subsets expressed comparable surface CD5, and the authors inferred TCR strength from TRB CDR3 properties.

Germline CDR1 is KGHSH and CDR2 is LQKENI. The CDR3 sequence is 16 residues long. In regard to this clonotype: Its cognate antigen is unknown.

The authors made the TRB cDNA libraries by 5' RACE using UMI labels. TCRdb reanalyzed the 5' RACE reads, giving one entry per CDR3 protein sequence and no DNA. The sample includes approximately 83,000 distinct CDR3 sequences. The TCR was taken from a human donor in good health. Some clones in this sample may be carry-over from other donors' samples. The sample consisted of naive CXCR3- CD8+ T cells from blood. The subset was: CD45RO-CCR7+CD27+CD95- naive CD8+ T cells lacking CXCR3 (TNR3-). V usage is TRBV18 and J usage is TRBJ2-7; the D gene TCRdb calls, TRBD1, cannot be checked with no DNA. The CDR3 here is CASSPAPKHPSYEQYF.